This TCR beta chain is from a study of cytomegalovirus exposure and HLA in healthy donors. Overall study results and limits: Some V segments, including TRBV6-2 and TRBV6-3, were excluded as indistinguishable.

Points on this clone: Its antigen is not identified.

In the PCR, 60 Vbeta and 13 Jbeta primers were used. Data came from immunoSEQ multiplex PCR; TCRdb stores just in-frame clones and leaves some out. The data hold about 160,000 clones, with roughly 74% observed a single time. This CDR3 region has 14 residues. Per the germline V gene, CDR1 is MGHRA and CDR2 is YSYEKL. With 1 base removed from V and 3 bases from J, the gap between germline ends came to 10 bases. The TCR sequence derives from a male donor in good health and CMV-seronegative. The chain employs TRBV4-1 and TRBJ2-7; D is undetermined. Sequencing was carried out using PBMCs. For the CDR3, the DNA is TGCGCCAGCAGCCAAGGCCAGGCGAGCTACGAGCAGTACTTC. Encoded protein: CASSQGQASYEQYF.